This entry is about one T cell receptor beta chain. This receptor's antigen is unknown. Base qualities are not recorded, but no much larger clone differs from it by a single base. Reading from cysteine to phenylalanine, the CDR3 counts 15 amino acids. CDR3 DNA is the only sequence kept; it has 45 bases, read in frame from the first base. Trimming removed 0 bases from V and 4 bases from J, leaving 12 bases between the germline ends. The germline V gene provides CDR1 KGHSH and CDR2 LQKENI. The data were obtained in a study of Graves' ophthalmopathy and Graves' hyperthyroidism (dated by TCRdb to about 2018). At the level of the whole study: Peripheral blood was collected at initial diagnosis, prior to any treatment. In total, some 140 blood samples were TCR-sequenced: approximately 40 ophthalmopathy, around 75 hyperthyroidism and some 17 hyperthyroidism-to-ophthalmopathy patients. To explore V-J signatures that separate ophthalmopathy from hyperthyroidism, a discovery set of approximately 100 patients was enrolled, consisting of approximately 44 with ophthalmopathy and approximately 57 with stable hyperthyroidism. Following sample collection, hyperthyroidism patients were given methimazole at a starting dose of 30 mg daily, and ophthalmopathy patients were given high-dose intravenous methylprednisolone. In over 5 hyperthyroidism patients, the T-cell repertoire of thyroid tissue was compared with the T-cell repertoire of blood. TCR beta repertoire signatures were used to distinguish Graves' ophthalmopathy from Graves' hyperthyroidism and to predict progression to ophthalmopathy. The independent validation cohort included under 20 hyperthyroidism patients plus 17 patients who later progressed from hyperthyroidism to ophthalmopathy. Paper-wide results and their limitations: Most expanded thyroid clonotypes with frequency above 0.001 were also detected in blood, suggesting blood repertoires may reflect the thyroid immune response. No statistical method was used to predetermine the sample size, and group allocation was not hidden from the investigators. The 13-signature model separated ophthalmopathy from stable hyperthyroidism with 85% to 90% sensitivity and approximately 81% specificity in cross-validation, and 80%/75% in the test set. In validation, the model predicted ophthalmopathy progression with about 64% sensitivity and 72.22% specificity; some 13 predicted patients were CT-confirmed with GO in a median of 6.5 months.

For repertoire sequencing, TCR beta CDR3 regions were amplified from RNA transcripts. HTBI primers and the Qiagen OneStep RT-PCR kit were used in a first-round RT-PCR, which was followed by a second-round multiplex PCR, size selection and purification. Libraries were sequenced on an Illumina HiSeq2000 using paired-end 100 bp reads. The authors' analysis ran thus. SOAPnuke was used to process the reads, throwing out any read that had adapters, had uncalled bases, had a mean Phred below 15, or lacked an exact constant-primer or identifier match. COPE v1.2.5 was used to merge high-quality paired reads. Each unique nucleotide sequence was treated as a clonotype, and MiTCR v1.1 was used to align the clonotypes to the IMGT TRB V, D and J references. The analysis was limited to V-J combinations with a frequency above 0.0001, which together covered roughly 99% of the repertoires. For each V-J combination, a TCR clonal expansion and chaos score was defined as F50 clonal expansion divided by the chaos observed in the TCRdist matrix. Features were reduced by Welch's t-statistics and random forest to over 10 V-J combinations, which fed a naive Bayes classifier. Thyroid-blood repertoire similarity was quantified with the Morisita-Horn index. TCRdb reprocessed the public reads (quality trimming at Q25 with fastp, clone calling with MiXCR) and kept in-frame beta chains. All rows with the same CDR3 protein become a single entry with the most common DNA and genes. The V and J calls shown here were made by TCRdb, not taken from the authors' results. Counted in this sample were 300,000 to 450,000 distinct CDR3 sequences; 15% to 20% of them appeared once. In total, the top ten clones hold 2% to 3% of the sample.

Hyperthyroidism was considered stable if no progression to ophthalmopathy occurred within 18 months of follow-up. Hyperthyroidism patients were newly diagnosed, with disease duration under 2 months, and aged 18 to 65 years. Patients with other autoimmune diseases, uncontrolled infections, pregnancy or lactation were excluded. Diagnosis relied on clinical symptoms, serum thyroxine, TRAb, thyroid ultrasound and orbital computed tomography. Using Ficoll-Paque density gradient centrifugation, PBMCs were isolated from 9.5 to 10 ml of fresh peripheral blood. Trizol reagent was used to extract the total RNA, and its quality was then checked on an Agilent 2100 Bioanalyzer.

The specimen was peripheral blood. The chain is made from TRBV18 and TRBJ1-1; no D segment can be confidently identified. The receptor was derived from an adult woman with stable Graves' hyperthyroidism. Here the CDR3 is given as CASSPPAGGGTEAFF. The nucleotide sequence reads as follows: TGTGCCAGCTCACCACCTGCAGGCGGTGGCACTGAAGCTTTCTTT.